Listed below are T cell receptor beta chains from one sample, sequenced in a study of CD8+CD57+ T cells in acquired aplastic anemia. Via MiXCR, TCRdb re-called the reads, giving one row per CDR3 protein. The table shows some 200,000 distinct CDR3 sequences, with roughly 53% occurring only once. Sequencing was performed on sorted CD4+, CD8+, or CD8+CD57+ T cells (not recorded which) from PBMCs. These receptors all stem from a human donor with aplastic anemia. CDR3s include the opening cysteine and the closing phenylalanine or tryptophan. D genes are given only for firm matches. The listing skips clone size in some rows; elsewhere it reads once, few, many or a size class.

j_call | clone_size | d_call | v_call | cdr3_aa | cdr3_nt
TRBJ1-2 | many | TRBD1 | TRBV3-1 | CASSGQGFGYTF | TGTGCCAGCAGTGGACAGGGGTTTGGCTACACCTTC
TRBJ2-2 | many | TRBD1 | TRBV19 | CASRPGQYSNTGELFF | TGTGCCAGTCGACCGGGACAGTACTCGAACACCGGGGAGCTGTTTTTT
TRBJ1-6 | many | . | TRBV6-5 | CASSYGQGNSPLHF | TGTGCCAGCAGTTACGGGCAGGGTAATTCACCCCTCCACTTT
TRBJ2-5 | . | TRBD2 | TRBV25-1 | CASSEIVPLAGGETQYF | TGTGCCAGCAGTGAAATCGTCCCACTAGCGGGAGGAGAGACCCAGTACTTC
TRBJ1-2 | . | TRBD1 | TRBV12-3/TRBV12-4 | CASSWDRMGGYTF | TGTGCCAGCAGTTGGGACAGGATGGGAGGCTACACCTTC
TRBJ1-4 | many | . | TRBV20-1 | CSARDLTATNEKLFF | TGCAGTGCTAGAGATTTGACAGCAACTAATGAAAAACTGTTTTTT
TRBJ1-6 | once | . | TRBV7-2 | CASSLDPPQGSPLHF | TGTGCCAGCAGCTTAGATCCCCCACAGGGCTCACCCCTCCACTTT
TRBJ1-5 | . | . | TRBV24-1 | CATSDFTGSTQHF | TGTGCCACCAGTGATTTTACAGGCTCGACCCAGCATTTT
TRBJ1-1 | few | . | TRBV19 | CASSVQWNTEAFF | TGTGCCAGTAGTGTTCAGTGGAACACTGAAGCTTTCTTT
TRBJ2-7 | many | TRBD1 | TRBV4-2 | CASSPETGKESYEQYF | TGTGCCAGCAGCCCCGAGACAGGGAAAGAGAGCTACGAGCAGTACTTC
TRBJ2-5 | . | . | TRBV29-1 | CSVAIGGEETQYF | TGCAGCGTTGCTATTGGGGGCGAGGAGACCCAGTACTTC
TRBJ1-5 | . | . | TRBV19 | CATTRQASGLAQHF | TGTGCCACAACTAGGCAGGCAAGCGGGTTGGCCCAGCATTTT
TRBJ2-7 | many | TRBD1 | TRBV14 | CASSRTGSYEQYF | TGTGCCAGCAGCCGGACAGGATCCTACGAGCAGTACTTC
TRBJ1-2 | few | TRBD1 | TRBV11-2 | CASSSGGSHYGYTF | TGTGCCAGCAGCTCAGGGGGCAGTCACTATGGCTACACCTTC
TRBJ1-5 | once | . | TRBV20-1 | CSASWGVDQPQHF | TGCAGTGCTAGTTGGGGCGTGGATCAGCCCCAGCATTTT
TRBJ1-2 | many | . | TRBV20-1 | CSAREQTYGYTF | TGCAGTGCTAGAGAACAGACCTATGGCTACACCTTC
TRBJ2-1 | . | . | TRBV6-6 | CASSHGRSNNEQFF | TGTGCCAGCAGCCACGGTCGCAGCAACAATGAGCAGTTCTTC
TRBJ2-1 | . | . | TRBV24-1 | CATSDPDSGRNEQFF | TGTGCCACCAGTGACCCCGACTCGGGGCGGAATGAGCAGTTCTTC
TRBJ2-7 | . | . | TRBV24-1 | CATSTGIEQYF | TGTGCCACCAGTACAGGGATCGAGCAGTACTTC
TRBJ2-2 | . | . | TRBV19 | CASSIQPPGELFF | TGTGCCAGTAGTATACAACCCCCCGGGGAGCTGTTTTTT
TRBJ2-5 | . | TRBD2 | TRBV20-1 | CSASSGSGGGRQETQYF | TGCAGTGCTAGTTCAGGGTCGGGCGGGGGGCGGCAAGAGACCCAGTACTTC
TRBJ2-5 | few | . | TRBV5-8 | CASRQTGTQETQYF | TGTGCCAGCCGTCAAACAGGGACCCAAGAGACCCAGTACTTC
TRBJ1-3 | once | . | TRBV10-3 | CAISREGTAGNTIYF | TGTGCCATCAGCCGGGAGGGAACTGCTGGAAACACCATATATTTT
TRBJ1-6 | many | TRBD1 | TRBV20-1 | CSARDSGQEDNSPLHF | TGCAGTGCTAGAGATTCGGGACAGGAGGATAATTCACCCCTCCACTTT
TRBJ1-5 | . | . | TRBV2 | CASSFAQRRANQPQHF | TGCGCCAGCAGCTTTGCACAGAGGAGGGCTAATCAGCCCCAGCATTTT
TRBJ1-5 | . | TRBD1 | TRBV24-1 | CASSPSDREDQPQHF | TGTGCCAGCAGCCCATCCGACAGGGAGGACCAGCCCCAGCATTTT
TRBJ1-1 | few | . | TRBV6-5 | CASSYLRVDTEAFF | TGTGCCAGCAGTTACTTGAGGGTCGACACTGAAGCTTTCTTT
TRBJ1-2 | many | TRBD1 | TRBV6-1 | CASTRQGKVGGYTF | TGTGCCAGCACCAGACAGGGGAAGGTGGGCGGCTACACCTTC
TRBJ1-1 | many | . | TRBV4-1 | CASSQRGYWGTEAFF | TGCGCCAGCAGCCAAAGGGGTTATTGGGGGACTGAAGCTTTCTTT
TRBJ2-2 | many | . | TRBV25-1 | CASSDFAGGNTGELFF | TGTGCCAGCAGTGATTTTGCAGGCGGGAACACCGGGGAGCTGTTTTTT
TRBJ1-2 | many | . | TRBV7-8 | CASSLRSQGGNRGYTF | TGTGCCAGCAGCTTAAGGTCACAGGGCGGGAATCGTGGCTACACCTTC
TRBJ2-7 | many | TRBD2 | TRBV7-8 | CASSLSASGGREQYF | TGTGCCAGCAGCTTATCGGCTAGCGGGGGACGCGAGCAGTACTTC
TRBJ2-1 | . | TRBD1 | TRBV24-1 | CATSDLDRGRIGEQFF | TGTGCCACCAGTGATTTAGACAGGGGGCGCATCGGTGAGCAGTTCTTC
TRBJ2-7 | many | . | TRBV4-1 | CASSQVSGPYEQYF | TGCGCCAGCAGCCAAGTGTCAGGGCCCTACGAGCAGTACTTC
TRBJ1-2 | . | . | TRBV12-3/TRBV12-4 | CASKFPGRYLGYTF | TGTGCCAGCAAATTTCCGGGACGATATCTCGGCTACACCTTC
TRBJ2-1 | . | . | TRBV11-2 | CASSLALLSSYNEQFF | TGTGCCAGCAGCTTAGCGCTTTTAAGCTCCTACAATGAGCAGTTCTTC
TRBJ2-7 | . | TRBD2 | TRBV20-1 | CSILAGDSYEQYF | TGCAGTATCCTAGCGGGGGACTCCTACGAGCAGTACTTC
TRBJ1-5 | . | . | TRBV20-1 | CSGTTAHYSNQPQHF | TGCAGTGGTACGACAGCCCATTATAGCAATCAGCCCCAGCATTTT
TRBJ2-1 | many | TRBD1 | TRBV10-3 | CAISAAGQGMAYNEQFF | TGTGCCATCAGTGCCGCGGGACAGGGGATGGCCTACAATGAGCAGTTCTTC
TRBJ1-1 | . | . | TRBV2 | CASSDSGYTEAFF | TGTGCCAGCAGTGACTCGGGTTACACTGAAGCTTTCTTT
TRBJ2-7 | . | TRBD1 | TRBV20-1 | CSARDPSQGQGAYEQYF | TGCAGTGCTAGAGATCCTTCACAGGGACAGGGGGCCTACGAGCAGTACTTC
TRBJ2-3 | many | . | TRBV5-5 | CASSDRQILKDTDTQYF | TGTGCCAGCAGCGACCGACAGATTCTAAAGGACACAGATACGCAGTATTTT
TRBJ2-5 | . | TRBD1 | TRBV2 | CASSLGQGGLMETQYF | TGTGCCAGCAGCTTAGGACAGGGGGGCCTCATGGAGACCCAGTACTTC
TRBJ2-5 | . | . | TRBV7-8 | CASSLFPGEETQYF | TGTGCCAGCAGCTTATTCCCGGGGGAAGAGACCCAGTACTTC
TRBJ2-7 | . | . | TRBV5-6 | CASSSLGAGNEQYF | TGTGCCAGCAGCTCCCTAGGAGCTGGGAACGAGCAGTACTTC
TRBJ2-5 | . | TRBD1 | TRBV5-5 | CASSRSGTVQETQCF | TGTGCCAGCAGCCGCTCCGGGACAGTACAAGAGACCCAGTGCTTC
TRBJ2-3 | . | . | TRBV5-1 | CASSVLRVTDTQYF | TGCGCCAGCAGCGTCCTACGGGTCACAGATACGCAGTATTTT
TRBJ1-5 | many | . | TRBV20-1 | CSANGARNQPQHF | TGCAGTGCTAATGGGGCCCGCAATCAGCCCCAGCATTTT
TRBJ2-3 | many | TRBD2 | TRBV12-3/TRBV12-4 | CASSVRTSGGTDTQYF | TGTGCCAGCAGCGTTAGGACTAGCGGGGGCACAGATACGCAGTATTTT
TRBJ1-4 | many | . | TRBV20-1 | CSARDLWASGEEKLFF | TGCAGTGCTAGAGATCTGTGGGCCAGCGGAGAGGAAAAACTGTTTTTT
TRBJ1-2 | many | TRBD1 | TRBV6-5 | CASSAIRTGGGYGYTF | TGTGCCAGCAGTGCTATACGGACAGGGGGCGGCTATGGCTACACCTTC
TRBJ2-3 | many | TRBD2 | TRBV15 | CATSTQTSGGADTQYF | TGTGCCACCAGCACGCAGACTAGCGGGGGGGCGGATACGCAGTATTTT
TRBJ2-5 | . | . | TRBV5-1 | CASSSTGPHTEETQYF | TGCGCCAGCAGCTCCACAGGGCCGCATACTGAAGAGACCCAGTACTTC
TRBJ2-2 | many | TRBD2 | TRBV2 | CASRLLASDGELFF | TGTGCCAGCCGTTTACTAGCGTCGGACGGGGAGCTGTTTTTT
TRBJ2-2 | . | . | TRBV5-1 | CASSPALATTGELFF | TGCGCCAGCAGCCCTGCCCTAGCGACTACCGGGGAGCTGTTTTTT
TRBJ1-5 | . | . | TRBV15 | CATSTQQNQPQHF | TGTGCCACCAGCACACAGCAGAATCAGCCCCAGCATTTT
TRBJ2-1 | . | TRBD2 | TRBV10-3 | CAISEFSGGANEQFF | TGTGCCATCAGCGAGTTCAGCGGGGGGGCCAATGAGCAGTTCTTC